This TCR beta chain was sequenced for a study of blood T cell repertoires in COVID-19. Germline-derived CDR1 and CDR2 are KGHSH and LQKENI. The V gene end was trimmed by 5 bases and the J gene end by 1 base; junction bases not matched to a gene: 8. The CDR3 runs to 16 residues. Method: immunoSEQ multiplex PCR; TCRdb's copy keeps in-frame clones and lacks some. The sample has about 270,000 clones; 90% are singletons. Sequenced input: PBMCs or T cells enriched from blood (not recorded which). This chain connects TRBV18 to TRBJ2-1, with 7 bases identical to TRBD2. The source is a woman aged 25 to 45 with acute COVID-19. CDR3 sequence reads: CASSTSSGQSYNEQFF. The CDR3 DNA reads TGTGCCAGCTCAACAAGTAGCGGGCAATCCTACAATGAGCAGTTCTTC.